The clone carrying this T cell receptor (beta chain) was seen many times. No antigen is known for it. Coverage ceases 3 residues before the CDR3 finishes, and the germline J gene fills in the end. The CDR3 consists of 15 residues. Germline CDR1 SGHRS, CDR2 YFSETQ. V shed 5 bases, J shed 4 bases, and the junction held 8 bases outside the gene matches. This specimen comes from a study of T cell clonality in common variable immunodeficiency. Findings of the study overall: T cell subpopulation sequencing would be needed to explain CVID clonality. Fewer deletions and N-nucleotide insertions were reportedly seen in common variable immunodeficiency TCR beta sequences.

Both groups were predominantly of Caucasian heritage. The table came from immunoSEQ multiplex PCR; TCRdb's copy has only in-frame clones and leaves some out. This set yields 50,000 or so clones and no singletons; the top ten hold nearly 3.5%. This clonotype was sampled from a person aged 18-70 years in good health. Sequencing used peripheral blood mononuclear cells. The chain has TRBV5-1 and TRBJ2-2, with 7 bases matching TRBD1. CDR3 region: CASRGGTVPTGELFF. CDR3 DNA, as far as it was read: TGCGCCAGCAGAGGTGGGACAGTACCCACCGGGGAG.